This TCR beta chain was captured in a study of shared clonotypes between healthy human individuals. V was cut by 5 bases and J by 0 bases, with 10 bases left in between. Germline assignment: CDR1 SEHNR and CDR2 FQNEAQ (reference sequence). CDR3 length: 14 amino acids. With regard to this clone: Its specificity is not known.

Assay used: immunoSEQ multiplex PCR; TCRdb lists only in-frame clones, some missing. Counted here are 1,400,000 or so clones, about 98.5% occurring once; the ten biggest clones make up around 0.33%. The study's findings and limits: Larger estimated richness was generally seen in naive subsets than in memory subsets. Relative to clonotypes present in all four donors, those not shared had lower generation probabilities.

Sequencing was done on a sample of naive CD4+ T cells sorted from blood. Subset: CD45RA+ positively selected. The chain employs TRBV7-9 and TRBJ1-2, with a weak D call TRBD1 (5 bases). The TCR was taken from a man between 25 and 39 years old in good health. The CDR3 protein is CASSKRQSNYGYTF. CDR3 nucleotide sequence: TGTGCCAGCAGCAAAAGACAGTCTAACTATGGCTACACCTTC.